This TCR beta chain is from a study of T cells after yellow fever vaccination. Study at large: Those fractions that held only low numbers of cells were prepared using the SMART-Seq v4 Ultra Low Input RNA kit.

TCRdb ran MiXCR on the 5' RACE reads and lists one entry per CDR3 protein. This sample yields 230,000 or so distinct CDR3 sequences, of which more than 6.5% are seen a single time; 0.85% to 1.2% belongs to the top ten. In this sample, this clonotype turned up a few times. Its cognate antigen is unknown. The study, taken as a whole, reports: The appearance of a small share of clonotypes in both CD4 and CD8 compartments was observed.

The specimen was CD4+ T cells sorted from PBMCs, collected on the day of the yellow fever booster vaccination. This clonotype was obtained from a man aged 25-45 years who received the YFV17D yellow fever vaccine.

CDR3 nucleotides: TGTGCCAGCAGCTCGGCCGGGGGGGGCACTGAAGCTTTCTTT. It translates to CASSSAGGGTEAFF. This chain uses TRBV5-4 with TRBJ1-1, with D perhaps TRBD1 (5 bases). V lost 3 bases and J lost 4, with 13 bases in between. In germline, CDR1 is SGHNT, CDR2 YYREEE (reference sequence). CDR3 length: 14 amino acids.